This TCR beta chain derives from a study of molecular identifiers for immune sequencing clone quantification. The CDR3 is 16 amino acids. Germline V CDR1 and CDR2: SGHRS, YFSETQ. The V gene end was trimmed by 1 base and the J gene end by 0 bases; junction bases not matched to a gene: 3. Study outcomes and limitations: Among approximately 1 million naive cells, as was reported, spiked Jurkat TCR RNA from one cell was detectable.

Points on this clonotype: Antigen specificity is unknown.

MiXCR, applied by TCRdb to the PCR reads, yields one record per CDR3 protein. The sample gives 460,000 or so distinct CDR3 sequences, about 25% of which show up once; 0.7% to 0.9% is in the top ten. V and J are TRBV5-1 and TRBJ2-3, with 9 positions matching TRBD2. This receptor was identified in a human donor in good health. Some libraries in this study had Jurkat cell RNA spiked in. The sample taken for sequencing was naive CD8+ T cells from blood, with Jurkat cell RNA spiked in. The subset is: FACS-sorted CD8+CD4-CCR7+CD45RA+ naive T cells. CDR3 coding DNA: TGCGCCAGCAGCTTGCGGACTAGCGCGAGCACAGATACGCAGTATTTT. It is translated as CASSLRTSASTDTQYF.